The 24 T cell receptor beta chains given below trace back to one sample, sequenced in a study of lymphopenia after photon versus proton radiotherapy (dated by TCRdb to the late 2010s). The library was produced with the immunoSEQ multiplex PCR assay. In TCRdb, the immuneACCESS table is reduced to in-frame sequences with V and J assigned. These tables do not hold every clone; where another copy was compared, an unresolved V gene accounts for under half, and the others remain unexplained. The sample records fewer than 65,000 clones, about 90% of which are singletons. Clones ranked in the top ten supply roughly 2.1% of the sample. Sequencing used peripheral blood, obtained from a patient treated with photon-based radiotherapy. These receptors came from a man aged 35-49 years with gastric cancer.

The rearrangement links TRBV7-6 to TRBJ2-5, with 12 bases identical to TRBD2. This CDR3 has 16 residues. Germline V gene sequence: CDR1 SGHVS, CDR2 FNYEAQ. J was trimmed by 4 bases and V by 4 bases; bases with no gene match: 7. The CDR3 here is CASSSTTSGGGETQYF. The CDR3 DNA reads TGTGCCAGCAGCTCCACGACTAGCGGGGGAGGAGAGACCCAGTACTTC.

This chain's CDR3 is CAWASWNTEAFF. As DNA, the CDR3 is TGTGCCTGGGCCAGTTGGAACACTGAAGCTTTCTTT. The V call is TRBV30, the J call TRBJ1-1; D gene uncertain. Germline V gene lookup returns CDR1 GTSNPN and CDR2 SVGIG (reference sequence). Trimming removed 5 bases from V and 1 base from J, with 8 bases in between. This CDR3 is 12 amino acids long. The whole variable domain, filled in from reference TRBV30 and TRBJ1-1, reads SQTIHQWPATLVQPVGSPLSLECTVEGTSNPNLYWYRQAAGRGLQLLFYSVGIGQISSEVPQNLSASRPQDRQFILSSKKLLLSDSGFYLCAWASWNTEAFFGQGTRLTVV.

This clone appeared once. The gene calls are TRBV6-5 and TRBJ1-1; 7 bases align to TRBD1. Germline V gives CDR1 MNHEY, CDR2 SVGAGI. The CDR3 contains 14 residues. V shed 4 bases, J shed 3 bases, and the junction held 5 bases outside the gene matches. Here the CDR3 DNA reads TGTGCCAGCAGTTTTTCGACAGGGTACACTGAAGCTTTCTTT. It yields the protein CASSFSTGYTEAFF.

This clone was counted only a few times. This rearrangement joins TRBV7-2 to TRBJ1-2; D ambiguous. CDR1 and CDR2 (germline): SGHTA, FQGNSA. The CDR3 consists of 12 residues. Trimming cost V 5 bases and J 2 bases, with 6 bases left between them. CDR3 nucleotides: TGTGCCAGCAGCGCAAGGAACTATGGCTACACCTTC. This codes for CASSARNYGYTF.

The chain combines TRBV30 with TRBJ2-2; D ambiguous. The V end was cut by 1 base, the J end by 2 bases, with 8 bases between. Germline V gene data show CDR1 as GTSNPN and CDR2 as SVGIG (reference sequence). This CDR3 region has 14 residues. The CDR3 DNA is TGTGCCTGGAGTGGTCATATTAACACCGGGGAGCTGTTTTTT. As protein: CAWSGHINTGELFF.

This clone has a handful of counts. The chain couples TRBV4-2 to TRBJ2-6, with D unresolved. With 0 bases removed from V and 5 bases from J, the gap between germline ends came to 11 bases. This CDR3 has 16 amino acids. Germline values: CDR1 LGHNA, CDR2 YNFKEQ. DNA of the CDR3: TGTGCCAGCAGCCAAGATGTGGGATTTAGGGCCAACGTCCTGACTTTC. Residues: CASSQDVGFRANVLTF.

With respect to this clone: The same CDR3 arises from other DNA sequences in this sample as well. The chain employs TRBV19 and TRBJ2-5; no firm D call. The CDR3 covers 12 residues. The germline gives CDR1 LNHDA, CDR2 SQIVND (reference sequence). Trimming removed 4 bases at V and 2 bases at J, with 5 bases between. For the CDR3, the DNA is TGTGCCAGTAGTACCCGACAAGAGACCCAGTACTTC. Amino acid sequence: CASSTRQETQYF.

The chain combines TRBV7-9 with TRBJ1-1; 9 nucleotides agree with TRBD1. The junction had 6 bases not matched to a gene; V was cut back by 6 bases and J by 1 base. This CDR3 region has 15 residues. In germline, CDR1 is SEHNR, CDR2 FQNEAQ (reference sequence). In DNA, the CDR3 is TGTGCCAGCAGGCCCGGGACAGGGTGGAACACTGAAGCTTTCTTT. This sequence encodes CASRPGTGWNTEAFF.

The chain recombines TRBV6-5 with TRBJ1-2; weak D call: TRBD1 (5 bases). Germline CDR1 MNHEY, CDR2 SVGAGI. CDR3 size: 13 residues. The V gene lost 6 bases and the J gene lost 2 bases, with 10 bases spanning the gap. DNA for the CDR3: TGTGCCAGCAGGGCGACAGTAAACTATGGCTACACCTTC. It codes for CASRATVNYGYTF.

This chain connects TRBV5-1 to TRBJ1-4, with D possibly being TRBD1 (5 bases). Deletions cut 4 bases from V and 8 bases from J, with 18 bases between. This CDR3 has 15 amino acids. Germline lookup yields CDR1 SGHRS and CDR2 YFSETQ. The CDR3 bases are TGCGCCAGCAGCCCCCGGCTCGGGGGGAGGGAAAAACTGTTTTTT. It specifies CASSPRLGGREKLFF. The full variable domain, its missing parts supplied by reference TRBV5-1 and TRBJ1-4, is KAGVTQTPRYLIKTRGQQVTLSCSPISGHRSVSWYQQTPGQGLQFLFEYFSETQRNKGNFPGRFSGRQFSNSRSEMNVSTLELGDSALYLCASSPRLGGREKLFFGSGTQLSVL.

This clone occurred once. The CDR3 sequence is CASSIPGRNEQYF. The CDR3, as DNA: TGTGCCAGCAGCATCCCCGGACGCAACGAGCAGTACTTC. The gene calls are TRBV6-5 and TRBJ2-7; no reliable D call. Trimming left V 6 bases short and J 5 bases short, with 14 bases between. The CDR3 is 13 residues long. Germline V CDR1 and CDR2: MNHEY, SVGAGI.

This chain uses TRBV5-1 with TRBJ2-7, with TRBD2 as a possible D gene (6 bases). Germline V gene sequence: CDR1 SGHRS, CDR2 YFSETQ. This CDR3 contains 13 residues. V was shortened by 0 bases and J by 6 bases, with 10 bases between the two germline ends. The chain's CDR3 is CASSLGGGTEQYF. CDR3 coding DNA: TGCGCCAGCAGCTTGGGTGGGGGGACCGAGCAGTACTTC. The variable domain in full, with the rest retrieved from reference TRBV5-1 and TRBJ2-7, is KAGVTQTPRYLIKTRGQQVTLSCSPISGHRSVSWYQQTPGQGLQFLFEYFSETQRNKGNFPGRFSGRQFSNSRSEMNVSTLELGDSALYLCASSLGGGTEQYFGPGTRLTVT.

This chain links TRBV12-5 with TRBJ1-6, with TRBD1 identical over 8 bases. The J segment lost 12 bases and the V segment lost 0 bases, leaving 4 bases of the junction unmatched. The CDR3 consists of 14 residues. Germline V gene data show CDR1 as LGHNT and CDR2 as FRNRAP. The DNA of the CDR3 is TGTGCTAGTGGTTTGGTAGCGACAGGGGAACCCCTCCACTTT. It is translated as CASGLVATGEPLHF. Combining the CDR3 with reference TRBV12-5 and TRBJ1-6 gives the whole variable domain DARVTQTPRHKVTEMGQEVTMRCQPILGHNTVFWYRQTMMQGLELLAYFRNRAPLDDSGMPKDRFSAEMPDATLATLKIQPSEPRDSAVYFCASGLVATGEPLHFGNGTRLTVT.

The gene calls are TRBV27 and TRBJ2-7; D call uncertain. The V end was cut by 5 bases, the J end by 4 bases, with 12 bases between. This CDR3 contains 13 residues. CDR1 and CDR2 (germline): MNHEY, SMNVEV (reference sequence). In nucleotides, the CDR3 is TGTGCCAGCAGTCGAGTTCCCCCATACGAGCAGTACTTC. Protein: CASSRVPPYEQYF.

The chain uses TRBV7-3 and TRBJ2-5, with D possibly being TRBD1 or TRBD2 (5 bases each). CDR3 length equals 15 residues. The V end lost 2 bases, the J end lost 5 bases, and 15 bases lay between the germline ends. Per germline, CDR1 SGHTA and CDR2 FQGTGA. This chain's CDR3 is CASSLRPGPEETQYF. Here the CDR3 DNA reads TGTGCCAGCAGCTTACGACCGGGACCGGAGGAGACCCAGTACTTC.

The V call is TRBV7-9, the J call TRBJ2-1; 13 nucleotides agree with TRBD2. The V segment lost 3 bases and the J segment 2 bases; nucleotides outside the gene matches: 7. Germline V gives CDR1 SEHNR, CDR2 FQNEAQ (reference sequence). The CDR3 covers 18 residues. CDR3 in amino acids: CASSFRLAGGLTYNEQFF. The CDR3, as DNA: TGTGCCAGCAGCTTTCGACTAGCGGGGGGCCTTACCTACAATGAGCAGTTCTTC. Full variable domain (remainder filled in from reference TRBV7-9 and TRBJ2-1): DTGVSQNPRHKITKRGQNVTFRCDPISEHNRLYWYRQTLGQGPEFLTYFQNEAQLEKSRLLSDRFSAERPKGSFSTLEIQRTEQGDSAMYLCASSFRLAGGLTYNEQFFGPGTRLTVL.

The V gene is TRBV30, the J gene TRBJ1-3; 7 bases are shared with TRBD1. V shed 3 bases, J shed 0 bases, and the junction held 5 bases outside the gene matches. The germline V gene has CDR1 GTSNPN and CDR2 SVGIG (reference sequence). This CDR3 comprises 15 residues. CDR3 DNA sequence: TGTGCCTGGAGCAGGGGGGGCCTCTCTGGAAACACCATATATTTT. This translates into CAWSRGGLSGNTIYF.

The V call is TRBV27, the J call TRBJ1-2, with D possibly being TRBD1 (6 bases). V lost 6 bases and J lost 7, with 18 bases in between. CDR1 and CDR2 from the germline V gene are MNHEY and SMNVEV (reference sequence). The CDR3 has 14 residues. The DNA of the CDR3 is TGTGCCAGCAGGGGAGGCAGGGGATCTGGTGGCTACACCTTC. Residues: CASRGGRGSGGYTF.

The chain carries TRBV19 and TRBJ1-3; the D gene is possibly TRBD1 (6 bases). The V end was cut by 1 base, the J end by 0 bases, with 13 bases between. CDR3 length: 17 amino acids. In germline, CDR1 is LNHDA, CDR2 SQIVND (reference sequence). The CDR3 region is CASSIGGGRLSGNTIYF. In nucleotides, the CDR3 is TGTGCCAGTAGTATAGGGGGGGGCCGCCTCTCTGGAAACACCATATATTTT.

The table lists this clone with a few counts. The chain links TRBV4-2 to TRBJ1-4; 10 bases agree with TRBD1. Unmatched junction bases numbered 8, after V lost 3 bases and J lost 7 bases. The CDR3 spans 16 residues. Looked up from germline, CDR1 is LGHNA and CDR2 is YNFKEQ. CDR3 nucleotide sequence: TGTGCCAGCAGCCAGCCCGGGACAGGGGTTGCTGAAAAACTGTTTTTT. Encoded protein: CASSQPGTGVAEKLFF.

This rearrangement joins TRBV6-5 to TRBJ2-7; the D is unclear. V was shortened by 5 bases and J by 2 bases, with 7 bases between the two germline ends. The CDR3 is 12 amino acids. CDR1 is MNHEY and CDR2 is SVGAGI in the germline V gene. For the CDR3, the DNA is TGTGCCAGCAGTCAAAACCCCTACGAGCAGTACTTC. This translates into CASSQNPYEQYF.

This clone was counted once. The chain links TRBV9 to TRBJ2-2; 8 bases are shared with TRBD2. Germline V gene data show CDR1 as SGDLS and CDR2 as YYNGEE. This CDR3 has 15 residues. Unmatched junction bases numbered 6, after V lost 4 bases and J lost 4 bases. The CDR3, as DNA: TGTGCCAGCAGCCTTAGCGGGGACCCCACCGGGGAGCTGTTTTTT. Protein: CASSLSGDPTGELFF.

The chain joins TRBV7-6 to TRBJ2-5, with D tentatively TRBD1 or TRBD2 (6 bases each). The CDR3 loop spans 17 amino acids. V was clipped by 1 base and J by 0 bases, with 15 bases between them. Germline V gene sequence: CDR1 SGHVS, CDR2 FNYEAQ. The CDR3 protein is CASSLGGRGTYQETQYF. CDR3 in DNA: TGTGCCAGCAGCTTAGGGGGGCGCGGGACGTACCAAGAGACCCAGTACTTC. Supplemented by reference TRBV7-6 and TRBJ2-5, the full variable domain reads GAGVSQSPRYKVTKRGQDVALRCDPISGHVSLYWYRQALGQGPEFLTYFNYEAQQDKSGLPNDRFSAERPEGSISTLTIQRTEQRDSAMYRCASSLGGRGTYQETQYFGPGTRLLVL.

The chain recombines TRBV5-4 with TRBJ1-5, with D unresolved. In germline, CDR1 is SGHNT, CDR2 YYREEE (reference sequence). The ends were cut back, 4 bases at V and 7 bases at J, with 9 bases in the middle. The CDR3 loop spans 12 amino acids. CDR3 sequence (DNA): TGTGCCAGCAGCCTCGACGGACAGCCCCAGCATTTT. It encodes CASSLDGQPQHF.